This T cell receptor (beta chain) originates from a study of T cells after yellow fever vaccination. Study-wide findings and caveats: FACS-sorted repertoires might harbor abundant contaminating clonotypes from the bulk population.

About this clonotype itself: Antigen unknown.

TCRdb itself ran the 5' RACE reads through MiXCR, one entry per CDR3 protein. The sample yields 500,000 to 650,000 distinct CDR3 sequences, approximately 13% seen once. This clonotype was obtained from a man aged 25-45 years who received the YFV17D yellow fever vaccine. This specimen was PBMCs, taken on the day of the yellow fever booster vaccination.

In nucleotides, the CDR3 is TGTGCCTTAGCCCGACCCCCCGCTTTGTATGAGCAGTTCTTC. Protein: CALARPPALYEQFF. The chain has TRBV7-9 and TRBJ2-1; no reliable D call. The germline V gene has CDR1 SEHNR and CDR2 FQNEAQ (reference sequence). Between the trimmed V and J ends, which lost 11 bases and 8 bases, there was a span of 22 bases. The length of the CDR3 is 14 residues.